These T cell receptor beta chains were read from a single sample in a study of blood T cell repertoires in COVID-19. Produced via immunoSEQ multiplex PCR; TCRdb's table is partial and in-frame only. The sample yields around 150,000 clones, about 72% seen once. Sequencing was done on a sample of peripheral blood. These receptors were obtained from a man in his sixties who had recovered from COVID-19. CDR3s include the opening cysteine and the closing phenylalanine or tryptophan. The D gene is left open where the match is weak. Clone size is not always given. Where it is, it says once, few, many or a class for expanded clones.

j_gene | v_gene | abundance | d_gene | CDR3nt | CDR3aa
TRBJ2-1 | TRBV24-1 | NA | TRBD2 | TGTGCCACCAGTGATTTGGATTCGGGACTAGCGGACGAAAATGAGCAGTTCTTC | CATSDLDSGLADENEQFF
TRBJ2-1 | TRBV10-3 | NA | NA | TGTGCCATACAAACAAGCTCCTACAATGAGCAGTTCTTC | CAIQTSSYNEQFF
TRBJ2-2 | TRBV6-5 | NA | TRBD1 | TGTGCCAGCTGGGACAGCACCGGGGAGCTGTTTTTT | CASWDSTGELFF
TRBJ1-6 | TRBV4-3 | NA | NA | TGCGCCAGCAGCCAAGACGGGGGGAATTCACCCCTCCACTTT | CASSQDGGNSPLHF
TRBJ2-2 | TRBV7-9 | NA | NA | TGTGCCAGCAGTCGTAACATCGGGGAGCTGTTTTTT | CASSRNIGELFF
TRBJ2-5 | TRBV5-1 | NA | NA | TGCGCCAGCAGCCTACCCTCGGCGGGGGAGACCCAGTACTTC | CASSLPSAGETQYF
TRBJ2-1 | TRBV10-3 | NA | TRBD2 | TGTGCCATCAGTCGCGGGACTAGCGGTGACAATGAGCAGTTCTTC | CAISRGTSGDNEQFF
TRBJ1-6 | TRBV5-1 | NA | NA | TGCGCCAGCAGCTTGGTGGGGGAGGCCGGTTCACCCCTCCACTTT | CASSLVGEAGSPLHF
TRBJ1-1 | TRBV7-2 | NA | NA | TGTGCCAGCAGCTTAGGGGCCATATCCCAGACCGAAGCTTTCTTT | CASSLGAISQTEAFF
TRBJ2-1 | TRBV9 | NA | TRBD2 | TGTGCCAGCAGCGTAGGGACTAGGGGATACAATGAGCAGTTCTTC | CASSVGTRGYNEQFF
TRBJ1-5 | TRBV3-1/TRBV3-2 | NA | TRBD1 | TGTGCCAGCAGCCAAGCGACAGGGGCCAATCAGCCCCAGCATTTT | CASSQATGANQPQHF
TRBJ2-1 | TRBV29-1 | NA | TRBD1 | TGCAGCGTGGCACCGGGACAGGGGGTCAGTTTGTTCTTC | CSVAPGQGVSLFF
TRBJ2-3 | TRBV19 | NA | NA | TGTGCCAGTAGTGAGACGGGGGATACGCAGTATTTT | CASSETGDTQYF
TRBJ1-2 | TRBV27 | NA | NA | TGTGCCAGCAGTCCCCGGGACGGCAACGGGGGCTATGGCTACACCTTC | CASSPRDGNGGYGYTF
TRBJ2-1 | TRBV9 | NA | NA | TGTGCCAGCAGCGTACAGGGGCGGGGAGGGTACAATGAGCAGTTCTTC | CASSVQGRGGYNEQFF
TRBJ2-7 | TRBV11-2 | few | NA | TGTGCCAGCAGCCCGAGACAGTCTGGGGAGCAGTACTTC | CASSPRQSGEQYF
TRBJ2-2 | TRBV19 | NA | TRBD1 | TGTGCCAGTAGCACGACAGGGGGCTGGACCGGGGAGCTGTTTTTT | CASSTTGGWTGELFF
TRBJ2-3 | TRBV4-3 | NA | NA | TGCGCCAGCAGCCAATATTTAGCGGTCAGCACAGATACGCAGTATTTT | CASSQYLAVSTDTQYF
TRBJ2-7 | TRBV28 | once | TRBD2 | TGTGCCAGTTATAGCGGGGGAGACTACGAGCAGTACTTC | CASYSGGDYEQYF
TRBJ2-5 | TRBV19 | NA | TRBD1 | TGTGCCAGTAGTACAGTGACAGGGTCGGTGCAAGAGACCCAGTACTTC | CASSTVTGSVQETQYF
TRBJ2-1 | TRBV11-2 | NA | TRBD2 | TGTGCCAGCAGCCCTAGCGGGAGCTACAATGAGCAGTTCTTC | CASSPSGSYNEQFF
TRBJ1-2 | TRBV5-5 | NA | NA | TGTGCCAGCAGCTTATCCGCTAACTATGGCTACACCTTC | CASSLSANYGYTF
TRBJ2-3 | TRBV30 | NA | TRBD2 | TGTGCCTGGAGTAAGCGGGGGGCGCAGTATTTT | CAWSKRGAQYF
TRBJ1-5 | TRBV2 | once | TRBD1 | TGTGCCAGCAGTACAGGGGAGGTATCTGGCAATCAGCCCCAGCATTTT | CASSTGEVSGNQPQHF
TRBJ2-3 | TRBV27 | NA | NA | TGTGCCAGCAGTTTATCGAGGCCGGGGGGCCGGTCAGATACGCAGTATTTT | CASSLSRPGGRSDTQYF
TRBJ2-2 | TRBV4-1 | NA | TRBD2 | TGCGCCAGCAGCCGAACATACGGGACTAGCGGGGGGACCGGGGAGCTGTTTTTT | CASSRTYGTSGGTGELFF
TRBJ2-2 | TRBV5-4 | NA | TRBD2 | TGTGCCAGCAGCGGCTTTGCTAGCGGATCTGGGACCGGGGAGCTGTTTTTT | CASSGFASGSGTGELFF
TRBJ1-1 | TRBV13 | NA | NA | TGTGCCAGCAGCTTAGAGACAGGCATCACTGAAGCTTTCTTT | CASSLETGITEAFF
TRBJ1-2 | TRBV12-5 | NA | TRBD1 | TGTGCTAGTGGTTTGGGCCCGGGACAGCTCTATGGCTACACCTTC | CASGLGPGQLYGYTF
TRBJ2-3 | TRBV9 | NA | NA | TGTGCCAGCAGCGTAGCCGGGGGACTCACAGATACGCAGTATTTT | CASSVAGGLTDTQYF
TRBJ1-2 | TRBV28 | NA | NA | TGTGCCAGCAGTTTAAGCACAGACTATGGCTACACCTTC | CASSLSTDYGYTF
TRBJ1-1 | TRBV7-9 | few | NA | TGTGCCAGCAGCCTAAACTCCAACACTGAAGCTTTCTTT | CASSLNSNTEAFF
TRBJ1-2 | TRBV5-1 | NA | TRBD1 | TGCGCCAGCAGCCCGGGGACAGCCTATGGCTACACCTTC | CASSPGTAYGYTF
TRBJ2-6 | TRBV9 | NA | TRBD1 | TGTGCCAGCAGCCCCATCGGGGGACAGGGTTTCTCTGGGGCCAACGTCCTGACTTTC | CASSPIGGQGFSGANVLTF
TRBJ1-5 | TRBV3-1/TRBV3-2 | NA | NA | TGTGCCAGCAGCCCTCGAGGGATGGGCAATCAGCCCCAGCATTTT | CASSPRGMGNQPQHF
TRBJ1-3 | TRBV3-1/TRBV3-2 | NA | TRBD1 | TGTGCCAGCAGCCATGGGACAGTGAGAAACACCATATATTTT | CASSHGTVRNTIYF
TRBJ1-5 | TRBV19 | NA | NA | TGTGCCAGTAGTGGAGGAAACAGGGCCCTGGATAGCAATCAGCCCCAGCATTTT | CASSGGNRALDSNQPQHF
TRBJ1-1 | TRBV4-2 | NA | TRBD1 | TGTGCCAGCAGCCGTCCCGGGACAGGGGCTTTTGAAGCTTTCTTT | CASSRPGTGAFEAFF
TRBJ2-7 | TRBV7-2 | NA | NA | TGTGCCAGCAGCTTAGCGGCGGGAACCGAGCAGTACTTC | CASSLAAGTEQYF
TRBJ2-1 | TRBV4-3 | NA | NA | TGCGCCAGCAGCCAAGATTTTGGGGCCGGGAATGAGCAGTTCTTC | CASSQDFGAGNEQFF
TRBJ1-5 | TRBV28 | NA | NA | TGTGCCAGCAGTGAATTATTCAGGGGCGGCAATCAGCCCCAGCATTTT | CASSELFRGGNQPQHF
TRBJ2-3 | TRBV2 | NA | NA | TGTGCCAGCACGGGGGGCGTGGAGACAGATACGCAGTATTTT | CASTGGVETDTQYF
TRBJ1-4 | TRBV5-1 | many | TRBD1 | TGCGCCAGCAGCCGGGACAGGGGGTACACTAATGAAAAACTGTTTTTT | CASSRDRGYTNEKLFF
TRBJ2-3 | TRBV4-3 | NA | TRBD1 | TGCGCCAGCAGCCAAGATAGAGGACAGGGGGCAGATACGCAGTATTTT | CASSQDRGQGADTQYF
TRBJ2-3 | TRBV2 | NA | TRBD2 | TGTGCCAGCAGTGAAGTTAATAGCGGGGGTGGCACGCAGTATTTT | CASSEVNSGGGTQYF
TRBJ2-3 | TRBV25-1 | NA | NA | TGTGCCAGCAGTGTCCGTAGGGGGGGTTTCTTGGGCACAGATACGCAGTATTTT | CASSVRRGGFLGTDTQYF
TRBJ2-7 | TRBV6-6 | NA | TRBD2 | TGTGCCAGCAGTCTTTCGGGAGGGGGGTCCGAGCAGTACTTC | CASSLSGGGSEQYF
TRBJ2-1 | TRBV7-8 | once | NA | TGTGCCAGCAGCCAAACCGGACTTTCGGCGTTCTTC | CASSQTGLSAFF
TRBJ1-2 | TRBV5-4 | NA | NA | TGTGCCAGCAGCTTGGACAGACGCGGCTACACCTTC | CASSLDRRGYTF
TRBJ1-4 | TRBV28 | NA | NA | TGTGCCAGCAGGTACGAGGTTGCAACTAATGAAAAACTGTTTTTT | CASRYEVATNEKLFF
TRBJ2-3 | TRBV6-4 | NA | TRBD2 | TGTGCCAGCAGTGCGGGAAGGACTAGCGGGAGTTTGGATACGCAGTATTTT | CASSAGRTSGSLDTQYF
TRBJ1-2 | TRBV4-3 | NA | NA | TGCGCCAGCAGCCAAGATCGGGAGACCGCTAACTATGGCTACACCTTC | CASSQDRETANYGYTF
TRBJ1-2 | TRBV6-1 | NA | TRBD1 | TGTGCCAGCAGTGAAGCGAGAAGGACAGGGGGCACCTTC | CASSEARRTGGTF
TRBJ2-7 | TRBV5-1 | NA | TRBD2 | TGCGCCAGCACCACCGAGCGGGGGAACTACGAGCAGTACTTC | CASTTERGNYEQYF
TRBJ1-5 | TRBV6-2/TRBV6-3 | NA | NA | TGTGCCAGCAGTTTGCTCGGCCGGGACAAAATATATCACAATCAGCCCCAGCATTTT | CASSLLGRDKIYHNQPQHF
TRBJ2-5 | TRBV4-3 | NA | TRBD2 | TGCGCCAGCAGCCAAGATAGCGGGAGCGCGAAGACCCAGTACTTC | CASSQDSGSAKTQYF
TRBJ1-1 | TRBV6-5 | NA | NA | TGTGCCAGCAGTTACTCACCAGGGGCTTGGACTGAAGCTTTCTTT | CASSYSPGAWTEAFF
TRBJ2-5 | TRBV29-1 | NA | TRBD1 | TGCAGCGGACAGGGGTCGGGAGAGACCCAGTACTTC | CSGQGSGETQYF
TRBJ2-2 | TRBV18 | NA | NA | TGTGCCAGCTCACCGCTGGCTCCAGTAAACACCGGGGAGCTGTTTTTT | CASSPLAPVNTGELFF
TRBJ1-3 | TRBV28 | NA | TRBD1 | TGTGCCAGCAGTTTAGGAGGGGGCGAAGGAAACACCATATATTTT | CASSLGGGEGNTIYF